The 6 T cell receptor beta chains listed next were all sequenced from one sample in a study of T cells in Graves' hyperthyroidism and ophthalmopathy. What was amplified from RNA transcripts were TCR beta CDR3 regions. Carried out on the TCR CDR3, a first-round RT-PCR used the HTBI primer set. TCRdb analysed the multiplex PCR reads with MiXCR anew, one entry per CDR3 protein. The sample lists around 500,000 distinct CDR3 sequences; around a fifth were seen once. Input material: blood. The receptors come from a woman in her seventies with Graves' ophthalmopathy.

This clonotype was recorded a few times. The chain employs TRBV12-3 or TRBV12-4 and TRBJ2-2; the match to TRBD2 covers 11 bases. V trimming: 7 bases; J trimming: 4 bases; junction bases outside the gene matches: 5. The CDR3 sequence is 15 residues long. CDR3 sequence: CASTTSGSFTGELFF. The CDR3 nucleotides read TGTGCCAGCACCACTAGCGGGAGTTTCACCGGGGAGCTGTTTTTT.

This clonotype came up once. The rearrangement joins TRBV6-2 or TRBV6-3 to TRBJ1-1, with 9 bases aligning to TRBD1. V lost 6 bases to trimming and J lost 7 bases; unmatched junction nucleotides: 3. The CDR3 has 12 amino acids. CDR1 is MNHEY and CDR2 is SVGEGT in the germline V gene. The CDR3 bases are TGTGCCAGCAGGACAGGGGGAAGTGAAGCTTTCTTT. This encodes CASRTGGSEAFF.

This clonotype occurred once. The chain recombines TRBV6-2 or TRBV6-3 with TRBJ2-2; TRBD2 agrees at 7 bases. V lost 5 bases to trimming and J lost 4 bases; unmatched junction nucleotides: 7. In germline, CDR1 is MNHEY, CDR2 SVGEGT. This CDR3 region has 15 residues. CDR3 sequence reads: CASSLRSGGTGELFF. The CDR3 DNA sequence: TGTGCCAGCAGTCTCAGGTCGGGAGGCACCGGGGAGCTGTTTTTT.

This clonotype has only a few counts. The genes are TRBV28 and TRBJ2-4; D is undetermined. The CDR3 runs 14 residues. Germline V lookup: CDR1 MDHEN, CDR2 SYDVKM. V was shortened by 3 bases and J by 4 bases, with 10 bases between the two germline ends. CDR3 protein: CASSFRLGKNIQYF. The CDR3 DNA sequence: TGTGCCAGCAGTTTCAGGCTCGGGAAAAACATTCAGTACTTC.

This clonotype showed up just a few times. The chain combines TRBV10-3 with TRBJ2-7; the D is unclear. The ends were cut back, 8 bases at V and 7 bases at J, with 12 bases in the middle. From germline, CDR1 is ENHRY and CDR2 SYGVKD. CDR3 length: 11 residues. DNA of the CDR3: TGTGCCATCGGCAGGACGGAGGAGCAGTACTTC. Its protein product is CAIGRTEEQYF.

The rearrangement links TRBV7-3 to TRBJ1-5, with D maybe TRBD1 (6 bases). This CDR3 is 16 amino acids long. Trimming shortened V by 8 bases and J by 3 bases, and 20 bases separated the two germline ends. Germline CDR1 reads SGHTA; CDR2 reads FQGTGA. The chain's CDR3 is CASWKERDRINQPQHF. CDR3 nucleotide sequence: TGTGCCAGCTGGAAAGAGAGAGACAGGATCAATCAGCCCCAGCATTTT.